The 5 T cell receptor beta chains below were found in one sample sequenced in a study of patients and donors after allogeneic stem cell transplantation (TCRdb year 2020). Library preparation employed RT-PCR. TCRdb names NextSeq 550 as the instrument used. TCRdb handled the public reads itself, with Q25 trimming in fastp and clone calling in MiXCR, and kept productive beta chains. Identical CDR3 proteins give one entry, which carries the most common genes and DNA. The sample has approximately 170,000 distinct CDR3 sequences on record, approximately 30% of them singletons. The ten top clones hold around 3.3% of the sample. The source material was blood, either unsorted or a sorted T cell fraction (not recorded which). The receptors shown here come from a human donor who was either an allogeneic HSCT recipient or a stem cell or donor lymphocyte infusion donor (not recorded which). It is not recorded whose cells these are; they may come from a transplant donor.

The chain is built from TRBV28 and TRBJ2-7, with 7 bases identical to TRBD2. CDR1 and CDR2 from the germline V gene are MDHEN and SYDVKM. The CDR3 runs to 14 residues. Germline trimming cut 2 bases from V and 4 bases from J; bases unmatched to any gene: 5. As DNA, the CDR3 is TGTGCCAGCAGTTTAACACTAGCGCCTTACGAGCAGTACTTC. This codes for CASSLTLAPYEQYF.

This chain joins TRBV30 and TRBJ2-3; TRBD2 matches 11 bases. V trimming: 8 bases; J trimming: 5 bases; junction bases outside the gene matches: 9. The CDR3 is 14 amino acids. Germline values: CDR1 GTSNPN, CDR2 SVGIG (reference sequence). The CDR3 coding sequence is TGTGCCGGCTCACTAGCGGGAGTGGGAGATACGCAGTATTTT. Translating it yields CAGSLAGVGDTQYF.

The genes are TRBV6-5 and TRBJ2-7, with a tentative D call TRBD1 (6 bases). The CDR3 has 15 residues. V shed 9 bases and J shed 6 bases, with 24 bases lying between them. The germline V gene has CDR1 MNHEY and CDR2 SVGAGI. The CDR3 DNA reads TGTGCCAGTCTCCCTCCGGGACAACGACCACCCGAGCAGTACTTC. Translating gives CASLPPGQRPPEQYF.

The chain recombines TRBV29-1 with TRBJ1-4; D is unclear. The germline gives CDR1 SQVTM, CDR2 ANQGSEA. The CDR3 covers 13 residues. The ends were cut back, 4 bases at V and 3 bases at J, with 9 bases in the middle. CDR3 DNA sequence: TGCAGCGTTGGAGACGGAGCTAATGAAAAACTGTTTTTT. It is translated as CSVGDGANEKLFF.

This chain uses TRBV7-2 with TRBJ2-1; D unresolved. CDR1 and CDR2 (germline): SGHTA, FQGNSA. V lost 5 bases to trimming and J lost 0 bases, with 14 bases between them. The CDR3 covers 16 residues. Written as DNA, the CDR3 is TGTGCCAGCAGCCCCCACTACCACATCTCCTACAATGAGCAGTTCTTC. Translated, it gives CASSPHYHISYNEQFF.